The rows below give T cell receptor beta chains drawn from one sample of a study of blood T cell repertoires in COVID-19. The assay was immunoSEQ multiplex PCR, and TCRdb's table has in-frame clones only and misses some. Of over 150,000 clones detected, approximately 87% appear once; the ten largest clones hold 10%. Sequenced: peripheral blood. These receptors originate from a woman aged 70-85 years with COVID-19, enrolled during active disease. Each CDR3 is given with its conserved first and last residue. Each record gives: CDR3 DNA, CDR3 protein, V gene, D gene, J gene. The D gene is left open where the match is weak.

TGTGCCAGCAGGCCAGCGGGCAAGGGTGAAGCTTTCTTT,CASRPAGKGEAFF,TRBV6-5,-,TRBJ1-1
TGTGCCAGCAGAACCGGGACTAGCGGGGGGCCATCCTCCCCAGATACGCAGTATTTT,CASRTGTSGGPSSPDTQYF,TRBV5-4,TRBD2,TRBJ2-3
TGTGCCAGCAGCCCCCTTCCGGGACAGGGGAGTGAAAAACTGTTTTTT,CASSPLPGQGSEKLFF,TRBV7-8,TRBD1,TRBJ1-4
TGTGCCTGGCAATCGACAGGGCGCCAGGGCGAGCAGTACTTC,CAWQSTGRQGEQYF,TRBV30,TRBD1,TRBJ2-7
TGTGCCAGCAGCTGGGCTAGCGGGGGCTCCTACAATGAGCAGTTCTTC,CASSWASGGSYNEQFF,TRBV7-8,TRBD2,TRBJ2-1
TGTGCCAGCAGTTACTCTGTAAGGGCGGGATCCTACGAGCAGTACTTC,CASSYSVRAGSYEQYF,TRBV6-5,-,TRBJ2-7
TGTGCCAGCAGCCGAAGACAGGGGGCAAGTTCTGAAAAACTGTTTTTT,CASSRRQGASSEKLFF,TRBV3-1/TRBV3-2,TRBD1,TRBJ1-4
TGTGCCAGCTCACCGTTCCCGGGGGAGCAGTTCTTC,CASSPFPGEQFF,TRBV18,-,TRBJ2-1
TGCAGCGCTGACAGGGGGCGGTACACTGAAGCTTTCTTT,CSADRGRYTEAFF,TRBV29-1,TRBD1,TRBJ1-1
TGTGCCAGCAGTTTAACTAGCGGGGGGAGTTACAATGAGCAGTTCTTC,CASSLTSGGSYNEQFF,TRBV28,TRBD2,TRBJ2-1
TGTGCCACCAGCAGAGACCGGGGGGTTGAGGAGCAGTTCTTC,CATSRDRGVEEQFF,TRBV15,TRBD2,TRBJ2-1
TGTGCCAGCAGACAGGGTATATGGACTGAAGCTTTCTTT,CASRQGIWTEAFF,TRBV12-3/TRBV12-4,-,TRBJ1-1
TGTGCCAGCAGCAGTGGGACTAGCGGATACAATGAGCAGTTCTTC,CASSSGTSGYNEQFF,TRBV5-4,TRBD2,TRBJ2-1
TGTGCCAGCTCACCTAGGACAGGAGAAACCGGGGAGCTGTTTTTT,CASSPRTGETGELFF,TRBV18,TRBD1,TRBJ2-2
TGTGCCAGCAGTCCCACCCCACGACCGCCGGGGGATACGCAGTATTTT,CASSPTPRPPGDTQYF,TRBV27,-,TRBJ2-3